The clone carrying this T cell receptor beta chain was counted only a few times. The antigen is not known. This specimen comes from a study of shared clonotypes between healthy human individuals. Study-wide points: Among donors, clonotype sharing was expected to be affected by sequencing depth. Larger richness was generally estimated for naive than memory subsets.

Trimming removed 8 bases at V and 1 base at J, with 21 bases between. The CDR3 length is 16 residues. Germline V gene sequence: CDR1 SNHLY, CDR2 FYNNEI. A CD45RA-negative memory subset and a CD45RA+ naive subset were separated from the CD4+ cells. Template for every sorted-subset replicate PCR totaled about 200 ng DNA, some 30,000 T cell genomes. Assay used: immunoSEQ multiplex PCR; TCRdb lists only in-frame clones, some missing. The top ten clones hold 0.52% of a sample with approximately 1,000,000 clones, more than 75% of them seen once. This receptor was obtained from a man aged 18 to 29 in good health. Some clones in this sample may be carry-over from other donors' samples. The V call is TRBV2, the J call TRBJ2-7, with D tentatively TRBD1 or TRBD2 (6 bases each). The sequenced sample consisted of memory CD4+ T cells from PBMCs. The subset here: CD45RA-negative fraction. The DNA of the CDR3 is TGTGCCAGCGCCGGGGGCCCTCTACACCTTTCCTACGAGCAGTACTTC. This codes for CASAGGPLHLSYEQYF.